This T cell receptor beta chain was identified in a study of spatial heterogeneity in lung cancer. From the 5' RACE reads, TCRdb called clonotypes with MiXCR, one entry per CDR3 protein. The sample carries roughly 80,000 distinct CDR3 sequences, 8% recorded once. This CDR3 region has 16 residues. Deletions cut 4 bases from V and 8 bases from J, with 21 bases between. Germline V lookup: CDR1 MDHEN, CDR2 SYDVKM. Time point meaning: sample taken at primary tumor resection. Researchers sequenced whole RNA taken from tumor, nontumor lung or frozen PBMC without sorting. Study-level points and caveats: Ubiquitous expanded tumor TCRs showed up in blood more at resection than follow-up.

In its sample, this clonotype was seen many times. Antigen specificity is unknown. This chain connects TRBV28 to TRBJ2-1; D is possibly TRBD2 (5 bases). This sequence was found in a male donor with early-stage non-small cell lung cancer. The sample consisted of PBMCs, taken at surgery. In DNA, the CDR3 is TGTGCCAGCAGTTCCGTCGCTAGGACTCTTCGGGATGAGCAGTTCTTC. It codes for CASSSVARTLRDEQFF.